The 18 T cell receptor beta chains presented below share a single source sample, sequenced in a study of identical twins. A single record per CDR3 protein comes from TCRdb applying MiXCR to the 5' RACE reads. The repertoire holds 1.5 million to 2 million distinct CDR3 sequences, with under 35% as singletons. The specimen was cord blood. The source is a newborn girl in good health.

This clonotype was counted only a few times. The chain couples TRBV21-1 to TRBJ1-2; the table's D call, TRBD1, has no DNA check behind it. TRBV21-1 has pseudogene status. The CDR3 has 14 amino acids. The CDR3 DNA reads TGTACTGGGGAGGGGGCGACTACTAACTATGGCTACACCTTC. This translates into CTGEGATTNYGYTF.

This rearrangement joins TRBV12-3 or TRBV12-4 to TRBJ2-7; a possible D gene is TRBD2 (6 bases). This CDR3 has 13 amino acids. Trimming took 7 bases from V and 7 from J, leaving 17 bases between them. The CDR3 coding sequence is TGTGCCAGCATCAGAGGGGACTCTGAGGAGCAGTACTTC. Protein product: CASIRGDSEEQYF.

This chain links TRBV2 with TRBJ2-4; 9 nucleotides agree with TRBD1. Gene TRBJ2-7 matches the end of the DNA better, so the J call may be wrong. CDR1 SNHLY and CDR2 FYNNEI come from the germline V gene. The CDR3 is 14 amino acids. The CDR3 loop reads CASSGTGENYEQYF. The CDR3 nucleotides are TGTGCCAGCAGTGGGACAGGGGAGAACTACGAGCAGTACTTC.

The J gene is TRBJ1-5, the V gene TRBV20-1; D is unclear. Per the germline V gene, CDR1 is DFQATT and CDR2 is SNEGSKA (reference sequence). The CDR3 loop spans 13 amino acids. Deletions cut 6 bases from V and 0 bases from J, with 9 bases between. Here the CDR3 DNA reads TGCAGTGCCCTTCAGAATAGCAATCAGCCCCAGCATTTT. Amino acid sequence: CSALQNSNQPQHF.

The J gene is TRBJ2-7, the V gene TRBV11-1; D possibly corresponds to TRBD2 (9 bases). The V end was cut by 2 bases, the J end by 2 bases, with 31 bases between. Germline V gives CDR1 SGHAT, CDR2 FQDESV (reference sequence). The CDR3 extends over 21 amino acids. CDR3 residues: CASSLTLDRGPETSGTYEQYF. CDR3 in DNA: TGTGCCAGCAGCTTAACCCTCGACAGGGGTCCCGAGACTAGCGGTACCTACGAGCAGTACTTC.

This clonotype was seen only a few times. The V call is TRBV4-1, the J call TRBJ2-1; 13 bases are shared with TRBD2. Germline assignment: CDR1 MGHRA and CDR2 YSYEKL. CDR3 length: 19 amino acids. Trimming removed 4 bases from V and 7 bases from J; junction bases left unmatched: 16. CDR3 nucleotide sequence: TGCGCCAGCAGCCCGGGACTAGCGGGAAAGGGCCCTTCTTGGAATGAGCAGTTCTTC. Its translation: CASSPGLAGKGPSWNEQFF.

CDR3 coding DNA: TGTGCCAGCAGCGTAGACCGGGACAGGGACTACGAGCAGTACTTC. Translating it yields CASSVDRDRDYEQYF. The chain uses TRBV9 and TRBJ2-7; 9 positions match TRBD1. CDR1 SGDLS and CDR2 YYNGEE come from the germline V gene. The length of the CDR3 is 15 residues. V lost 0 bases to trimming and J lost 3 bases; unmatched junction nucleotides: 4.

This clonotype turned up a few times. This rearrangement joins TRBV9 to TRBJ2-1, with D perhaps TRBD1 (6 bases). The CDR3 totals 15 residues. V was trimmed by 0 bases and J by 2 bases, leaving 9 bases between them. Germline values: CDR1 SGDLS, CDR2 YYNGEE. The CDR3 region is CASSVDGGTYNEQFF. The CDR3 DNA reads as TGTGCCAGCAGCGTAGATGGGGGCACCTACAATGAGCAGTTCTTC.

The chain is built from TRBV28 and TRBJ2-4; TRBD1 aligns across 11 bases. Per the germline V gene, CDR1 is MDHEN and CDR2 is SYDVKM. The length of the CDR3 is 14 residues. V gave up 6 bases and J gave up 2 bases; unmatched junction bases: 0. The CDR3 coding sequence is TGTGCCAGCAGGGACAGGGGGCCCAAAAACATTCAGTACTTC. Translating gives CASRDRGPKNIQYF.

The V gene is TRBV3-1, the J gene TRBJ2-5; 10 bases agree with TRBD2. The CDR3 consists of 15 residues. The junction had 8 bases not matched to a gene; V was cut back by 6 bases and J by 4 bases. Germline lookup yields CDR1 LGHDT and CDR2 YNNKEL (reference sequence). CDR3 sequence (DNA): TGTGCCAGCAGTCCGGGCGGGACTAGCGTAGAGACCCAGTACTTC. As protein: CASSPGGTSVETQYF.

The chain couples TRBV25-1 to TRBJ2-5, with 7 bases aligning to TRBD1. This CDR3 is 19 amino acids long. The germline V gene encodes CDR1 MGHDK and CDR2 SYGVNS. After removal of 1 base from V and 4 bases from J, the junction contained 18 bases not matched to a gene. This CDR3 reads CASSESPIQGVLGGETQYF. The CDR3 DNA is TGTGCCAGCAGTGAATCCCCAATTCAGGGGGTCCTTGGAGGAGAGACCCAGTACTTC.

This clonotype was seen a few times. The chain joins TRBV5-5 to TRBJ1-5; D perhaps matches TRBD1 (6 bases). CDR1 SGHKS and CDR2 YYEKEE come from the germline V gene (reference sequence). The CDR3 is 18 residues long. Trimming shortened V by 0 bases and J by 1 base, and 17 bases separated the two germline ends. CDR3 in amino acids: CASSLGYLRGRSNQPQHF. CDR3 bases: TGTGCCAGCAGCTTGGGATACCTCAGGGGACGAAGCAATCAGCCCCAGCATTTT.

The chain recombines TRBV13 with TRBJ2-3; tentative D call: TRBD1 (5 bases). Germline CDR1 and CDR2: PRHDT and FYEKMQ (reference sequence). Between the trimmed V and J ends, which lost 11 bases and 1 base, there was a span of 16 bases. The CDR3 is 14 residues long. In nucleotides, the CDR3 is TGTGCCCTGGGTGGGGCGGTTCGCACAGATACGCAGTATTTT. It codes for CALGGAVRTDTQYF.

This clonotype was seen a handful of times. This sequence joins TRBV13 and TRBJ2-7, with D tentatively TRBD1 or TRBD2 (5 bases each). V gave up 5 bases and J gave up 1 base, with 15 bases separating them. The CDR3 is 15 residues long. In germline, CDR1 is PRHDT, CDR2 FYEKMQ (reference sequence). The CDR3 is CASSGPGRYSYEQYF. CDR3 coding DNA: TGTGCCAGCAGCGGACCGGGACGCTATTCCTACGAGCAGTACTTC.

This clonotype was detected many times. The chain uses TRBV12-3 or TRBV12-4 and TRBJ2-5; no firm D call. Trimming stripped 7 bases from V and 6 bases from J, with 15 bases between. This CDR3 comprises 13 residues. The CDR3, as DNA: TGTGCCAGCACTCTCCCCCCCGAAAAGACCCAGTACTTC. It specifies CASTLPPEKTQYF.

CDR3 sequence: CSAVQLAGVLEQFF. The CDR3 coding sequence is TGCAGTGCTGTCCAACTAGCGGGAGTACTTGAGCAGTTCTTC. The chain uses TRBV20-1 and TRBJ2-1, with TRBD2 matching 11 bases. This CDR3 spans 14 amino acids. Germline V gene data show CDR1 as DFQATT and CDR2 as SNEGSKA (reference sequence). The ends lost 5 bases at V and 9 bases at J; junction bases unmatched: 9.

This clonotype was detected a few times. The chain combines TRBV14 with TRBJ1-4; no clear D gene. With 1 base removed from V and 6 bases from J, the gap between germline ends came to 6 bases. This CDR3 is 13 amino acids long. CDR1 SGHDN and CDR2 FVKESK come from the germline V gene. CDR3: CASSQGYYEKLFF. The CDR3 coding sequence is TGTGCCAGCAGCCAAGGATACTATGAAAAACTGTTTTTT.

CDR3 DNA: TGTGCCAGCAGCCAACGGGGCAGTTTAGTGAACACTGAAGCTTTCTTT. This encodes CASSQRGSLVNTEAFF. V gene TRBV3-1 combines with J gene TRBJ1-1; weak D call: TRBD1 (5 bases). Looked up from germline, CDR1 is LGHDT and CDR2 is YNNKEL (reference sequence). CDR3 length: 16 residues. Trimming shortened V by 2 bases and J by 0 bases, and 13 bases separated the two germline ends.